The 18 T cell receptor beta chains given below trace back to one sample, sequenced in a study of blood T cells in healthy people across ages (dated by TCRdb to between 2014 and 2017). The library was made by 5' RACE. Sequenced on an Illumina HiSeq 2500. A second roughly 6 to 12 cycle PCR used a sample-barcoded 5' primer and a J-beta primer mix. Starting from the raw public reads, TCRdb applied fastp trimming at Q25, assembled clones with MiXCR and retained in-frame beta chains. Rows merge per CDR3 protein into single entries with the most common DNA and genes. For this sample the table gives 700,000 to 1,000,000 distinct CDR3 sequences, of which under 55% were detected only once. About 21% of the sample rests with the top ten. Sample: blood. All receptors derive from a man between 60 and 75 years old in good health.

The CDR3 DNA sequence: TGTGCCAGCAGTTACGGGACCGAGCAGTTCTTC. Translation: CASSYGTEQFF. J is TRBJ2-1 and V is TRBV12-3 or TRBV12-4, with D tentatively TRBD1 or TRBD2 (5 bases each). Between the trimmed V and J ends, which lost 4 bases and 10 bases, there was a span of 8 bases. The CDR3 loop spans 11 amino acids.

The rearrangement links TRBV25-1 to TRBJ1-2; the match to TRBD1 covers 8 bases. The CDR3 length is 15 residues. V gave up 5 bases and J gave up 1 base; unmatched junction bases: 6. The germline CDR1 and CDR2 sequences are MGHDK and SYGVNS. CDR3 amino acids: CASSPRTGSNYGYTF. In DNA, the CDR3 is TGTGCCAGCAGTCCCCGGACAGGGAGTAACTATGGCTACACCTTC.

The chain joins TRBV6-5 to TRBJ1-2, with TRBD1 matching 7 bases. Germline V CDR1 and CDR2: MNHEY, SVGAGI. The CDR3 has 14 residues. The V and J ends lost 4 bases and 5 bases, in that order; junction bases with no gene match: 7. The CDR3 region has the DNA TGTGCCAGCAGTTCCGCCGGGACAGATTATGGCTACACCTTC. The encoded protein is CASSSAGTDYGYTF.

The V and J genes are TRBV15 and TRBJ2-1, with 12 bases matching TRBD2. The CDR3 runs 18 residues. Losses at the gene ends were 6 bases for V and 3 bases for J; bases not matched to a gene: 12. CDR1 and CDR2 from the germline V gene are LNHNV and YYDKDF (reference sequence). CDR3 sequence: CATRWLAGGRLDYNEQFF. The CDR3 bases are TGTGCCACCAGGTGGCTAGCGGGGGGGCGCCTTGACTACAATGAGCAGTTCTTC. Full variable domain (remainder filled in from reference TRBV15 and TRBJ2-1): DAMVIQNPRYQVTQFGKPVTLSCSQTLNHNVMYWYQQKSSQAPKLLFHYYDKDFNNEADTPDNFQSRRPNTSFCFLDIRSPGLGDTAMYLCATRWLAGGRLDYNEQFFGPGTRLTVL.

There are a few counts of this clonotype. The chain recombines TRBV20-1 with TRBJ2-7, with D maybe TRBD1 (6 bases). The CDR3 contains 16 residues. Per germline, CDR1 DFQATT and CDR2 SNEGSKA (reference sequence). Trimming left V 0 bases short and J 1 base short, with 16 bases between. The CDR3 bases are TGCAGTGCTAGAGACCGACCAGGGGTTAAATCCTACGAGCAGTACTTC. Translation: CSARDRPGVKSYEQYF.

CDR3 loop: CAWSKDSRTQYF. CDR3 bases: TGTGCCTGGAGTAAGGACAGCCGGACCCAGTACTTC. V usage is TRBV30 and J usage is TRBJ2-5, with D possibly TRBD1 on 6 matching bases. This CDR3 has 12 residues. V gave up 2 bases and J gave up 7 bases, with 11 bases separating them. CDR1 is GTSNPN and CDR2 is SVGIG in the germline V gene (reference sequence).

The chain carries TRBV12-3 or TRBV12-4 and TRBJ1-5, with 10 positions matching TRBD1. CDR3 length: 16 residues. After removal of 6 bases from V and 1 base from J, the junction contained 6 bases not matched to a gene. The DNA of the CDR3 is TGTGCCAGCAGCTCCCGACAGGGGGCGAGCAATCAGCCCCAGCATTTT. Its protein is CASSSRQGASNQPQHF.

The chain carries TRBV20-1 and TRBJ1-5; D uncertain. The germline V gene encodes CDR1 DFQATT and CDR2 SNEGSKA (reference sequence). The V gene lost 1 base and the J gene lost 2 bases, with 12 bases spanning the gap. The CDR3 loop spans 15 amino acids. The CDR3 is CSARAISQGNQPQHF. CDR3 sequence (DNA): TGCAGTGCTAGAGCTATTTCCCAGGGCAATCAGCCCCAGCATTTT.

This chain links TRBV4-1 with TRBJ2-4; D possibly corresponds to TRBD1 (6 bases). The CDR3 runs to 17 residues. Trimming removed 1 base at V and 13 bases at J, with 26 bases between. The germline V gene has CDR1 MGHRA and CDR2 YSYEKL. The CDR3 DNA is TGCGCCAGCAGCCAAGTTTTGGGGGCTCTTCCCCAGGGTGAGCAGTACTTC. The encoded protein is CASSQVLGALPQGEQYF.

The gene calls are TRBV6-2 or TRBV6-3 and TRBJ2-5; D may be TRBD2 (7 bases). Trimming stripped 5 bases from V and 3 bases from J, with 16 bases between. Germline CDR1 reads MNHEY; CDR2 reads SVGEGT. This CDR3 spans 15 amino acids. The CDR3 coding sequence is TGTGCCAGCAGTCCCCCCCCGGGGGGCGAAGAGACCCAGTACTTC. It specifies CASSPPPGGEETQYF.

The chain combines TRBV10-3 with TRBJ1-1, with 8 bases aligning to TRBD1. Germline CDR1 and CDR2: ENHRY and SYGVKD. This CDR3 spans 14 amino acids. The ends lost 7 bases at V and 4 bases at J; junction bases unmatched: 8. The CDR3 DNA sequence: TGTGCCATCACCAAGACAGGGGTGAGCACTGAAGCTTTCTTT. As protein: CAITKTGVSTEAFF.

The rearrangement joins TRBV20-1 to TRBJ2-1; no reliable D call. The CDR3 extends over 11 amino acids. Trimming shortened V by 5 bases and J by 7 bases, and 9 bases separated the two germline ends. Germline V gives CDR1 DFQATT, CDR2 SNEGSKA (reference sequence). CDR3 in amino acids: CSAGVWNEQFF. The CDR3 DNA reads TGCAGTGCTGGGGTATGGAATGAGCAGTTCTTC.

The rearrangement joins TRBV20-1 to TRBJ2-3; perhaps TRBD1 as D (7 bases). CDR1 and CDR2 from the germline V gene are DFQATT and SNEGSKA (reference sequence). V lost 0 bases and J lost 4, with 11 bases in between. This CDR3 is 14 amino acids long. CDR3 sequence (DNA): TGCAGTGCTAGAGACCAGGGGGGAGCAGATACGCAGTATTTT. This sequence encodes CSARDQGGADTQYF.

This clonotype was seen repeatedly, ten times or more. The rearrangement links TRBV29-1 to TRBJ2-5; D not resolved. Germline assignment: CDR1 SQVTM and CDR2 ANQGSEA. With 4 bases removed from V and 4 bases from J, the gap between germline ends came to 10 bases. The CDR3 extends over 12 amino acids. The CDR3 region has the DNA TGCAGCGTTGTTACTACCCCAGAGACCCAGTACTTC. It translates to CSVVTTPETQYF.

This clonotype has just a few counts. V is TRBV28 and J is TRBJ2-6, with D hard to call. Trimming took 8 bases from V and 9 from J, leaving 20 bases between them. Per the germline V gene, CDR1 is MDHEN and CDR2 is SYDVKM. This CDR3 spans 15 amino acids. The CDR3: CASHGSLTPNNVLTF. The CDR3, as DNA: TGTGCCAGCCACGGAAGCCTCACCCCGAACAACGTCCTGACTTTC.

On this clonotype: Since a much larger clone is just one base distant, this may be a read error. J is TRBJ2-7 and V is TRBV6-5, with D possibly called TRBD1 or TRBD2 (5 bases each). Looked up from germline, CDR1 is MNHEY and CDR2 is SVGAGI. The CDR3 length is 13 residues. CDR3 sequence (DNA): TGTGCCAGCAGTGACTCGAGGGGCTACGAGCAGTACTTC. Translation gives CASSDSRGYEQYF.

V and J are TRBV7-2 and TRBJ2-3; 9 bases fit TRBD2. CDR3 length: 15 residues. V gave up 5 bases and J gave up 2 bases; unmatched junction bases: 5. Per germline, CDR1 SGHTA and CDR2 FQGNSA. DNA of the CDR3: TGTGCCAGCAGCGCGGGACTAGCAACCACAGATACGCAGTATTTT. This sequence encodes CASSAGLATTDTQYF.

This clonotype was detected only a few times. The chain has TRBV24-1 and TRBJ2-7; 13 bases map to TRBD2. The CDR3 sequence is 16 residues long. Germline values: CDR1 KGHDR, CDR2 SFDVKD. With V trimmed by 4 bases and J by 7 bases, 9 bases remained unmatched. DNA for the CDR3: TGTGCCACCAGTGACCCGACTAGCGGGGGGAGTGATGAGCAGTACTTC. This gives the protein CATSDPTSGGSDEQYF.